This TCR beta chain was sequenced during a study of cytomegalovirus exposure and HLA in healthy donors. The PCR employed 60 Vbeta primers together with 13 Jbeta primers. Only in-frame clones appear in the TCRdb table, and some are missing; sequencing was by immunoSEQ multiplex PCR. The sample records roughly 110,000 clones, less than 70% being singletons. V was pared by 5 bases and J by 1 base, with 12 bases between. There are 16 residues in the CDR3. CDR1 MNHEY and CDR2 SMNVEV come from the germline V gene (reference sequence). Study-wide results and limits: A later analysis reportedly identified an Asian-associated ancestry cluster as carrying fewer N-insertions than the roughly 700-donor mean. Associated with HLA alleles at 0.05 false discovery rate in a later analysis were around 17,000 TCR beta sequences.

This clone was seen a few times. Antigen: not known. The chain carries TRBV27 and TRBJ2-6; D is uncertain. Sequencing was done on a sample of PBMCs. This clonotype was obtained from a woman in her twenties or thirties in good health and CMV-seronegative. CDR3 DNA sequence: TGTGCCAGCAGTCCAACCATACAGTCTGGGGCCAACGTCCTGACTTTC. This translates into CASSPTIQSGANVLTF.